These 4 T cell receptor beta chains came from one sample sequenced in a study of shared clonotypes between healthy human individuals. CD45RO-negative, CCR7-selected cells formed the naive CD8 fraction, which excluded terminally differentiated effector memory CD45RA+ cells. Profiling relied on immunoSEQ multiplex PCR, and the TCRdb table lists in-frame clones only, not all of them. The table has fewer than 1 million clones, roughly 96% seen once; the top ten hold less than 0.25%. Sequencing was carried out using naive CD8+ T cells sorted from blood. The receptors originated from a young man in good health.

The rearrangement joins TRBV4-3 to TRBJ1-5; no clear D. Germline V CDR1 and CDR2: LGHNA, YSLEER. V was shortened by 0 bases and J by 0 bases, with 9 bases between the two germline ends. This CDR3 has 16 amino acids. The CDR3 coding sequence is TGCGCCAGCAGCCAAGATCTTTGGAGTAGCAATCAGCCCCAGCATTTT. Protein product: CASSQDLWSSNQPQHF.

Concerning this clone itself: This sample also contains other DNA sequences that code for the same CDR3. This sequence joins TRBV29-1 and TRBJ2-7; D remains ambiguous. Trimming took off 1 base at V and 0 bases at J, with 7 bases between the two ends. CDR3 length: 13 amino acids. Germline V lookup: CDR1 SQVTM, CDR2 ANQGSEA. The CDR3: CSVEGGPSYEQYF. CDR3 DNA: TGCAGCGTTGAAGGCGGACCCTCCTACGAGCAGTACTTC.

The chain recombines TRBV7-6 with TRBJ2-7; the D gene is possibly TRBD1 (7 bases). The ends were cut back, 1 base at V and 0 bases at J, with 13 bases in the middle. The CDR3 sequence is 16 residues long. Germline V CDR1 and CDR2: SGHVS, FNYEAQ. The CDR3 DNA reads TGTGCCAGCAGCTTAGAGGGGGCCGGGGGCTCCTACGAGCAGTACTTC. It yields the protein CASSLEGAGGSYEQYF. Together with reference TRBV7-6 and TRBJ2-7, the CDR3 gives the full variable domain: GAGVSQSPRYKVTKRGQDVALRCDPISGHVSLYWYRQALGQGPEFLTYFNYEAQQDKSGLPNDRFSAERPEGSISTLTIQRTEQRDSAMYRCASSLEGAGGSYEQYFGPGTRLTVT.

In DNA, the CDR3 is TGCGCCAGCAGCCCCATCGGAGGGGCTAGCGGGAGCTCCTACAATGAGCAGTTCTTC. It translates to CASSPIGGASGSSYNEQFF. The V and J genes are TRBV4-3 and TRBJ2-1; 10 bases line up with TRBD2. V was pared by 4 bases and J by 0 bases, with 12 bases of the junction left unmatched. This CDR3 has 19 amino acids. Germline CDR1 is LGHNA and CDR2 is YSLEER.